The 6 T cell receptor beta chains below were found in one sample sequenced in a study of T cell changes during pregnancy in multiple sclerosis. Data came from immunoSEQ multiplex PCR; TCRdb stores just in-frame clones and leaves some out. The sample lists roughly 60,000 clones, 91% occurring once. This specimen consisted of CD4+ T cells from peripheral blood mononuclear cells, obtained in the first trimester of pregnancy. Receptors originate from a female donor with multiple sclerosis, enrolled in a pregnancy study.

This chain joins TRBV10-3 and TRBJ2-1; 8 positions match TRBD1. CDR3 length: 15 amino acids. The V gene's germline CDR1 is ENHRY and CDR2 SYGVKD. Trimming at V came to 5 bases and at J to 5 bases, leaving 8 bases not matched to a gene. CDR3 region: CAISKYRGIDNEQFF. DNA of the CDR3: TGTGCCATCAGTAAGTACAGGGGGATAGACAATGAGCAGTTCTTC.

The chain has TRBV6-5 and TRBJ2-1, with D perhaps TRBD1 (5 bases). The CDR3 runs 13 residues. The V and J ends lost 2 bases and 7 bases respectively, with 9 bases between them. From germline, CDR1 is MNHEY and CDR2 SVGAGI. The chain's CDR3 is CASSYATENEQFF. CDR3 in DNA: TGTGCCAGCAGTTACGCGACAGAAAATGAGCAGTTCTTC.

This chain links TRBV7-9 with TRBJ2-3; 7 bases are shared with TRBD2. Per the germline V gene, CDR1 is SEHNR and CDR2 is FQNEAQ (reference sequence). The ends lost 3 bases at V and 1 base at J; junction bases unmatched: 4. The length of the CDR3 is 15 residues. The CDR3 here is CASSLLAGGTDTQYF. CDR3 nucleotide sequence: TGTGCCAGCAGCTTGTTAGCGGGTGGCACAGATACGCAGTATTTT.

The chain employs TRBV11-2 and TRBJ2-5; 7 nucleotides match TRBD1. The CDR3 loop spans 15 amino acids. In germline, CDR1 is SGHAT, CDR2 FQNNGV. J gave up 2 bases and V 5 bases, and 8 bases lay outside the gene matches. The CDR3 nucleotides are TGTGCCAGCAGCCACGGGACAGTCCTTCAAGAGACCCAGTACTTC. This encodes CASSHGTVLQETQYF.

The gene calls are TRBV9 and TRBJ1-1; TRBD1 matches 10 bases. Germline V lookup: CDR1 SGDLS, CDR2 YYNGEE. The CDR3 sequence is 14 residues long. The V segment lost 4 bases and the J segment 5 bases; nucleotides outside the gene matches: 5. CDR3: CASSPGQGSTEAFF. As DNA, the CDR3 is TGTGCCAGCAGCCCGGGACAGGGGTCGACTGAAGCTTTCTTT.

The gene calls are TRBV19 and TRBJ1-1; 7 positions match TRBD1. The germline CDR1 and CDR2 sequences are LNHDA and SQIVND (reference sequence). This CDR3 region has 15 residues. V lost 5 bases, J lost 5 bases, and 11 bases stayed unmatched. The CDR3 DNA sequence: TGTGCCAGTAGTTTATTACTGACAGGGCAAACTGAAGCTTTCTTT. Protein sequence: CASSLLLTGQTEAFF.